This TCR beta chain was sequenced in a study of T cells in Graves' hyperthyroidism and ophthalmopathy. The TCR beta CDR3 regions underwent amplification using RNA transcripts as the source. Initially, a first-round RT-PCR of the TCR CDR3 employed the HTBI primer set. TCRdb analysed the multiplex PCR reads with MiXCR anew, one entry per CDR3 protein. The table has hundreds of thousands of distinct CDR3 sequences, roughly a third seen once. Trimming pared 0 bases from V and 4 bases from J, leaving 18 bases between. The germline V gene has CDR1 SGHVS and CDR2 FQNEAQ. The CDR3 sequence is 17 residues long. Researchers defined stable Graves' hyperthyroidism as no ophthalmopathy progression within 18 months.

The origin of this receptor is a woman between 40 and 50 years old with Graves' hyperthyroidism. The J gene is TRBJ2-5, the V gene TRBV7-8; D is perhaps TRBD2 (7 bases). The specimen was blood. The CDR3 DNA reads TGTGCCAGCAGCTTAGCTGGGGGGGGCCAGATACGAGAGACCCAGTACTTC. This codes for CASSLAGGGQIRETQYF.